A single sample is the source of the 22 T cell receptor beta chains below, sequenced in a study of blood T cell repertoires in COVID-19. The data were produced by immunoSEQ multiplex PCR, yet TCRdb's version contains in-frame clones alone and is incomplete. Of some 240,000 clones in the sample, about three quarters were seen once. Sequencing used peripheral blood. These receptors were collected from a woman in her seventies with acute or convalescent COVID-19.

The genes are TRBV15 and TRBJ1-2, with 9 bases matching TRBD1. Germline V gene data show CDR1 as LNHNV and CDR2 as YYDKDF (reference sequence). With 4 bases clipped from V and 4 bases from J, the junction kept 10 bases outside the gene matches. The CDR3 sequence is 16 residues long. DNA for the CDR3: TGTGCCACCAGCACACAACAGGGGGCGGGTGGCTATGGCTACACCTTC. Translation: CATSTQQGAGGYGYTF.

The V gene is TRBV19, the J gene TRBJ2-5, with D possibly matching TRBD2 (7 bases). The V gene's germline CDR1 is LNHDA and CDR2 SQIVND (reference sequence). The CDR3 has 15 residues. V was trimmed by 3 bases and J by 5 bases, leaving 16 bases between them. CDR3 in amino acids: CASSMGRGVMETQYF. The CDR3, as DNA: TGTGCCAGTAGTATGGGGAGGGGGGTCATGGAGACCCAGTACTTC.

V is TRBV18 and J is TRBJ1-2; 7 bases align to TRBD1. Germline V lookup: CDR1 KGHSH, CDR2 LQKENI. With V trimmed by 3 bases and J by 8 bases, 15 bases remained unmatched. CDR3 length equals 16 residues. The DNA of the CDR3 is TGTGCCAGCTCACCCTCTTCCGGACAGGCCCTCGGCGGCTACACCTTC. It specifies CASSPSSGQALGGYTF.

The V call is TRBV7-3, the J call TRBJ2-3, with 7 positions matching TRBD2. The junction had 8 bases not matched to a gene; V was cut back by 5 bases and J by 0 bases. Germline V gene lookup returns CDR1 SGHTA and CDR2 FQGTGA. This CDR3 has 16 residues. Here the CDR3 reads CASSPGGYSSTDTQYF. CDR3 coding DNA: TGTGCCAGCAGCCCGGGAGGTTATTCTAGCACAGATACGCAGTATTTT.

The chain couples TRBV5-1 to TRBJ2-3, with TRBD2 matching 7 bases. Germline-derived CDR1 and CDR2 are SGHRS and YFSETQ. V trimming: 4 bases; J trimming: 0 bases; junction bases outside the gene matches: 5. CDR3 length: 15 amino acids. CDR3 coding DNA: TGCGCCAGCAGCGCGGGACTACCGAGCACAGATACGCAGTATTTT. Its translation is CASSAGLPSTDTQYF.

The chain joins TRBV30 to TRBJ2-7; 8 bases are shared with TRBD2. Germline CDR1 GTSNPN, CDR2 SVGIG (reference sequence). V was pared by 3 bases and J by 5 bases, with 12 bases of the junction left unmatched. The length of the CDR3 is 15 residues. DNA of the CDR3: TGTGCCTGGAGGATCACCGGGACTAGGGGGAACGAGCAGTACTTC. It specifies CAWRITGTRGNEQYF.

This chain uses TRBV5-4 with TRBJ2-3; D ambiguous. From germline, CDR1 is SGHNT and CDR2 YYREEE (reference sequence). CDR3 length equals 14 residues. V was trimmed by 0 bases and J by 4 bases, leaving 9 bases between them. The CDR3 DNA sequence: TGTGCCAGCAGCTTGGATCCGAGGTCAGATACGCAGTATTTT. This encodes CASSLDPRSDTQYF.

This chain joins TRBV30 and TRBJ1-6, with 7 bases lining up with TRBD1. Trimming at V came to 8 bases and at J to 5 bases, leaving 9 bases not matched to a gene. Germline V CDR1 and CDR2: GTSNPN, SVGIG (reference sequence). This CDR3 comprises 14 residues. The CDR3 sequence is CASQTGWNNSPLHF. CDR3 nucleotide sequence: TGTGCCAGCCAGACAGGGTGGAATAATTCACCCCTCCACTTT.

This chain links TRBV5-6 with TRBJ2-3, with TRBD1 matching over 8 bases. The CDR3 is made up of 16 amino acids. Germline V gives CDR1 SGHDT, CDR2 YYEEEE. V gave up 4 bases and J gave up 0 bases; unmatched junction bases: 7. As DNA, the CDR3 is TGTGCCAGCAGCCAAACGACAGGGGTGAGCACAGATACGCAGTATTTT. Its translation is CASSQTTGVSTDTQYF.

This chain connects TRBV7-9 to TRBJ2-1; possibly TRBD2 for D (6 bases). The CDR3 sequence is 12 residues long. The V end lost 8 bases, the J end lost 9 bases, and 14 bases lay between the germline ends. Germline-derived CDR1 and CDR2 are SEHNR and FQNEAQ (reference sequence). CDR3 protein: CASDTRGAEQFF. CDR3 sequence (DNA): TGTGCCAGCGATACGCGGGGTGCTGAGCAGTTCTTC.

This chain uses TRBV10-3 with TRBJ2-7, with 7 bases matching TRBD1. This CDR3 comprises 15 residues. Per germline, CDR1 ENHRY and CDR2 SYGVKD. Unmatched junction bases numbered 13, after V lost 8 bases and J lost 3 bases. CDR3 DNA sequence: TGTGCCATCGCAAGGGACAGCCTTCCTTACTACGAGCAGTACTTC. Translating it yields CAIARDSLPYYEQYF.

The rearrangement uses TRBV3-1 (or the pseudogene TRBV3-2) and TRBJ2-7, with no clear D. The germline V and J ends were trimmed by 1 base and 4 bases, with 8 bases remaining between them. This CDR3 spans 13 amino acids. Germline CDR1 is LGHDT and CDR2 is YNNKEL (reference sequence). CDR3 nucleotides: TGTGCCAGCAGCCAAGCCTCAGAATACGAGCAGTACTTC. Translating gives CASSQASEYEQYF.

J is TRBJ2-5 and V is TRBV10-3; tentatively, D is TRBD2 (6 bases). Germline assignment: CDR1 ENHRY and CDR2 SYGVKD. Trimming cost V 8 bases and J 4 bases, with 17 bases left between them. The CDR3 extends over 14 amino acids. CDR3 sequence: CAIARDSLGETQYF. The CDR3 nucleotides are TGTGCCATCGCCCGGGACTCCCTCGGAGAGACCCAGTACTTC.

The chain recombines TRBV18 with TRBJ1-5, with 9 bases aligning to TRBD1. There are 16 residues in the CDR3. Germline CDR1 and CDR2: KGHSH and LQKENI. Germline trimming cut 2 bases from V and 1 base from J; bases unmatched to any gene: 3. The CDR3 is CASSPTGQGSNQPQHF. The CDR3 DNA sequence: TGTGCCAGCTCACCAACCGGACAGGGGAGCAATCAGCCCCAGCATTTT.

In its sample, this clone was seen once. Other DNA sequences in the same sample also yield this CDR3. The V gene is TRBV7-2, the J gene TRBJ2-5, with 8 bases fitting TRBD2. CDR1 and CDR2 (germline): SGHTA, FQGNSA. The CDR3 has 14 amino acids. The V and J ends lost 2 bases and 5 bases, in that order; junction bases with no gene match: 4. The CDR3 DNA reads TGTGCCAGCAGCTTAACGGCGGGGGGTGAGACCCAGTACTTC. The encoded protein is CASSLTAGGETQYF.

This clone occurred many times. V usage is TRBV6-1 and J usage is TRBJ1-1, with TRBD1 matching 7 bases. V lost 3 bases and J lost 6; bases outside the gene matches: 10. The CDR3 sequence is 15 residues long. In germline, CDR1 is MNHNS, CDR2 SASEGT. For the CDR3, the DNA is TGTGCCAGCAGTGATACTAACAGGGGCCTTTCTGAAGCTTTCTTT. Its protein is CASSDTNRGLSEAFF.

The rearrangement uses TRBV3-1 (or the pseudogene TRBV3-2) and TRBJ1-2; 12 nucleotides align to TRBD1. The junction had 4 bases not matched to a gene; V was cut back by 1 base and J by 7 bases. Germline V gives CDR1 LGHDT, CDR2 YNNKEL (reference sequence). There are 15 residues in the CDR3. CDR3 in amino acids: CASSQGDRGRSGYTF. Written as DNA, the CDR3 is TGTGCCAGCAGCCAAGGGGACAGGGGGCGGTCTGGCTACACCTTC.

V usage is TRBV6-6 and J usage is TRBJ2-3; TRBD1 aligns across 9 bases. The length of the CDR3 is 14 residues. V gave up 4 bases and J gave up 4 bases; unmatched junction bases: 3. Germline-derived CDR1 and CDR2 are MNHNY and SVGAGI (reference sequence). The CDR3 here is CASSLGQGSDTQYF. The CDR3 DNA follows: TGTGCCAGCAGTTTGGGACAGGGATCAGATACGCAGTATTTT.

This clone was found a few times. The rearrangement uses TRBV4-1 and TRBJ2-5; tentative D call: TRBD2 (5 bases). This CDR3 region has 14 residues. Germline CDR1 is MGHRA and CDR2 is YSYEKL. V was cut by 0 bases and J by 6 bases, with 11 bases left in between. CDR3 region: CASSQDPDSKTQYF. The CDR3 coding sequence is TGCGCCAGCAGCCAAGACCCGGACTCCAAGACCCAGTACTTC.

The chain is built from TRBV6-2 or TRBV6-3 and TRBJ1-2; 10 bases align to TRBD1. Germline V gene data show CDR1 as MNHEY and CDR2 as SVGEGT. This CDR3 contains 14 residues. Unmatched junction bases numbered 3, after V lost 4 bases and J lost 4 bases. This CDR3 reads CASSSDRGIYGYTF. CDR3 DNA: TGTGCCAGCAGTTCGGACAGGGGGATCTATGGCTACACCTTC.

This clone has a single count. The chain employs TRBV6-2 or TRBV6-3 and TRBJ2-3; 10 bases align to TRBD2. V shed 5 bases and J 6 bases; nucleotides not matched to a gene: 11. CDR1 and CDR2 from the germline V gene are MNHEY and SVGEGT. The CDR3 has 16 amino acids. CDR3 region: CASSHSGGGLKDTQYF. The CDR3 DNA follows: TGTGCCAGCAGTCACAGCGGGGGGGGTCTTAAGGATACGCAGTATTTT.

This sequence joins TRBV3-1 (or the pseudogene TRBV3-2) and TRBJ2-5, with D possibly matching TRBD2 (5 bases). The CDR3 spans 16 residues. Trimming stripped 0 bases from V and 4 bases from J, with 15 bases between. CDR1 is LGHDT, CDR2 YNNKEL, per germline (reference sequence). The CDR3 is CASSQDLGRGTETQYF. Here the CDR3 DNA reads TGTGCCAGCAGCCAAGATCTAGGGAGAGGCACAGAGACCCAGTACTTC.